This passage covers 9 T cell receptor beta chains from one sample sequenced in a study of preoperative IRX-2 immunotherapy in early breast cancer (dated by TCRdb to between 2018 and 2021). Library generation was performed with the immunoSEQ multiplex PCR assay. In TCRdb, the immuneACCESS table is reduced to in-frame sequences with V and J assigned. These tables do not hold every clone; where another copy was compared, an unresolved V gene accounts for under half, and the others remain unexplained. The sample table shows about 38,000 clones, and around four fifths are seen once. The ten largest make up around 1.4% of the sample. The treatment or condition label, read with the paper, signifies: preoperative locoregional IRX-2 cytokine immunotherapy. This specimen consisted of lymph node tissue, obtained after IRX-2 immunotherapy. These receptors came from a human donor with breast cancer.

The chain joins TRBV28 to TRBJ1-6, with D perhaps TRBD1 (5 bases). Germline-derived CDR1 and CDR2 are MDHEN and SYDVKM. This CDR3 has 16 residues. V was trimmed by 4 bases and J by 6 bases, leaving 16 bases between them. CDR3 sequence: CASSYQAQARNSPLHF. Here the CDR3 DNA reads TGTGCCAGCAGTTACCAGGCACAGGCGCGTAATTCACCCCTCCACTTT.

The chain joins TRBV11-3 to TRBJ2-3; D is undetermined. The CDR3 runs to 17 residues. The ends were cut back, 1 base at V and 2 bases at J, with 16 bases in the middle. Germline CDR1 SGHNT, CDR2 YENEEA. CDR3 DNA: TGTGCCAGCAGCTTAGGCACCACGAAAGGGCTCACAGATACGCAGTATTTT. It specifies CASSLGTTKGLTDTQYF.

This rearrangement joins TRBV28 to TRBJ1-2, with a tentative D call TRBD1 (5 bases). V lost 5 bases and J 0 bases, leaving 22 bases between the germline ends. This CDR3 contains 18 residues. Germline V lookup: CDR1 MDHEN, CDR2 SYDVKM. The CDR3 sequence: CASSEVGTSTLANYGYTF. DNA of the CDR3: TGTGCCAGCAGTGAAGTAGGGACTAGCACTTTGGCTAACTATGGCTACACCTTC.

This sequence joins TRBV6-8 and TRBJ2-7, with D perhaps TRBD1 or TRBD2 (5 bases each). CDR1 is MNHGY and CDR2 is SAAAGT in the germline V gene. The CDR3 has 16 residues. V was clipped by 6 bases and J by 2 bases, with 20 bases between them. CDR3: CASSPLAGTQAYEQYF. For the CDR3, the DNA is TGTGCCAGCAGCCCGTTAGCCGGGACGCAAGCCTACGAGCAGTACTTC.

The chain uses TRBV10-2 and TRBJ1-1, with no clear D. This CDR3 has 12 residues. The ends were cut back, 3 bases at V and 11 bases at J, with 13 bases in the middle. The germline gives CDR1 WSHSY, CDR2 SAAADI. The CDR3 coding sequence is TGCGCCAGCAGTGAAGCGCAGGTGGGGGCTTTCTTT. It yields the protein CASSEAQVGAFF.

In this sample, this clone turned up once. The chain uses TRBV5-1 and TRBJ1-1; D gene uncertain. This CDR3 has 16 amino acids. V dropped 0 bases and J dropped 2 bases, with 14 bases sitting between them. From germline, CDR1 is SGHRS and CDR2 YFSETQ. The CDR3 region is CASSLERVIKNTEAFF. The CDR3 bases are TGCGCCAGCAGCTTGGAGAGGGTAATAAAAAACACTGAAGCTTTCTTT.

The CDR3: CASRRQRHSYEQYF. The CDR3 region has the DNA TGTGCCAGCAGACGACAGCGACACTCCTACGAGCAGTACTTC. The chain couples TRBV28 to TRBJ2-7; maybe TRBD1 (5 bases). Trimming left V 6 bases short and J 0 bases short, with 12 bases between. Germline V lookup: CDR1 MDHEN, CDR2 SYDVKM. The CDR3 is 14 residues long.

This clone was detected a few times. The rearrangement joins TRBV11-3 to TRBJ2-7; unclear D gene. Germline values: CDR1 SGHNT, CDR2 YENEEA. V was trimmed by 1 base and J by 4 bases, leaving 11 bases between them. CDR3 length: 14 amino acids. As DNA, the CDR3 is TGTGCCAGCAGCTTAGGAGGTAGTTTGTACGAGCAGTACTTC. Translated: CASSLGGSLYEQYF.

This clone was detected once. This chain links TRBV19 with TRBJ1-2, with 7 bases matching TRBD1. The V gene's germline CDR1 is LNHDA and CDR2 SQIVND (reference sequence). V lost 5 bases to trimming and J lost 4 bases; unmatched junction nucleotides: 10. CDR3 size: 15 residues. CDR3 DNA: TGTGCCAGTAGTTCCAGACAGGGCCCCTTCTATGGCTACACCTTC. Its protein product is CASSSRQGPFYGYTF.